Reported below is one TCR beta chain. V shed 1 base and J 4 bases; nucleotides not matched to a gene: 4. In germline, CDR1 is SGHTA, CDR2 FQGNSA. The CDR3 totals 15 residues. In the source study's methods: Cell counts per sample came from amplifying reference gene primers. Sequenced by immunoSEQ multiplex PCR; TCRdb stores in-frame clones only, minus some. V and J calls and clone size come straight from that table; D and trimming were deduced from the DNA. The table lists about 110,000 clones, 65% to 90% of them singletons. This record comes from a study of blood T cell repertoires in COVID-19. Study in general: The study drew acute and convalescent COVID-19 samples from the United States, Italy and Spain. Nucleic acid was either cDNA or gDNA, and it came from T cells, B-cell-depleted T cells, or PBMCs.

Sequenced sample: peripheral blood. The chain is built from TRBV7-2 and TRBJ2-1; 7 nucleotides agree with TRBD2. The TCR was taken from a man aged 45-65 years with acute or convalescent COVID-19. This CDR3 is CASSLGGGLYNEQFF. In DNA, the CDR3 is TGTGCCAGCAGCTTAGGGGGGGGGTTGTACAATGAGCAGTTCTTC.